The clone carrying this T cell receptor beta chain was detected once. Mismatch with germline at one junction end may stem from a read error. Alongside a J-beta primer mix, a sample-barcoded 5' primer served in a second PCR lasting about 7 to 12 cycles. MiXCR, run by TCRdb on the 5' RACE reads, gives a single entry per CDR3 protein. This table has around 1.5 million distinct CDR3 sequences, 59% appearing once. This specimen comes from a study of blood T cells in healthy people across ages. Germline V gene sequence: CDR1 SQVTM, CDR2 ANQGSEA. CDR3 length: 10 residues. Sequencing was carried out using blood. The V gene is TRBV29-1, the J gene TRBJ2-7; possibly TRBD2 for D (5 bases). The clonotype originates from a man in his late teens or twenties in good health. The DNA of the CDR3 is TGCAGTGTTGAGTGGAGGCAGCAGTACTTC. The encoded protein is CSVEWRQQYF.